This passage covers 29 T cell receptor beta chains from one sample sequenced in a study of T cell responses to AZD1222 COVID-19 vaccine. Data came from immunoSEQ multiplex PCR; TCRdb stores just in-frame clones and leaves some out. The data hold approximately 30,000 clones, with 80% to 90% observed a single time. Sequencing used peripheral blood, obtained on day 0 of AZD1222 vaccination. The receptor source for this set is an adult in good health.

In DNA form, the CDR3 reads TGTGCCAGCAGCTTAGCGATGCGGAGGCCCCTGAGGAGAGAGACCCAGTACTTC. Amino acids: CASSLAMRRPLRRETQYF. The chain is built from TRBV7-2 and TRBJ2-5; tentative D call: TRBD2 (5 bases). Trimming pared 0 bases from V and 4 bases from J, leaving 21 bases between. The V gene's germline CDR1 is SGHTA and CDR2 FQGNSA. The CDR3 spans 18 residues.

V is TRBV11-2 and J is TRBJ1-2; the D is unclear. Germline V gene data show CDR1 as SGHAT and CDR2 as FQNNGV. With 0 bases removed from V and 4 bases from J, the gap between germline ends came to 12 bases. The CDR3 sequence is 15 residues long. For the CDR3, the DNA is TGTGCCAGCAGCTTAGAAGCAAGGACTGCCTATGGCTACACCTTC. This encodes CASSLEARTAYGYTF.

The gene calls are TRBV30 and TRBJ1-3, with D perhaps TRBD1 (5 bases). The CDR3 loop spans 15 amino acids. Germline CDR1 and CDR2: GTSNPN and SVGIG (reference sequence). V dropped 3 bases and J dropped 4 bases, with 16 bases sitting between them. CDR3 DNA: TGTGCCTGGAGCAACGGGGCCCTGGGCGGAAACACCATATATTTT. Its protein product is CAWSNGALGGNTIYF.

This clone has just a few counts. The chain combines TRBV7-3 with TRBJ2-3; possibly TRBD1 for D (5 bases). CDR1 SGHTA and CDR2 FQGTGA come from the germline V gene. This CDR3 region has 13 residues. V was pared by 2 bases and J by 9 bases, with 12 bases between. CDR3 residues: CASSLQGGNTQYF. CDR3 nucleotide sequence: TGTGCCAGCAGCTTACAGGGTGGGAACACGCAGTATTTT. Drawing the rest from reference TRBV7-3 and TRBJ2-3, the complete variable domain is GAGVSQTPSNKVTEKGKYVELRCDPISGHTALYWYRQSLGQGPEFLIYFQGTGAADDSGLPNDRFFAVRPEGSVSTLKIQRTERGDSAVYLCASSLQGGNTQYFGPGTRLTVL.

This rearrangement joins TRBV6-5 to TRBJ1-2, with 8 bases that match TRBD1. This CDR3 contains 16 residues. Germline V CDR1 and CDR2: MNHEY, SVGAGI. Trimming removed 0 bases from V and 7 bases from J; junction bases left unmatched: 10. The CDR3 nucleotides read TGTGCCAGCAGTTACTCGGATCCCCAGGGGGCTCTTGGCTACACCTTC. It encodes CASSYSDPQGALGYTF.

This clone came up a few times. The V call is TRBV6-1, the J call TRBJ2-5, with 7 bases aligning to TRBD2. J was trimmed by 0 bases and V by 1 base; bases with no gene match: 2. The CDR3 extends over 15 amino acids. Germline V gene data show CDR1 as MNHNS and CDR2 as SASEGT. The DNA of the CDR3 is TGTGCCAGCAGTGAAGTAAGCGGGAACCAAGAGACCCAGTACTTC. Protein sequence: CASSEVSGNQETQYF.

The CDR3 reads CASVTRGQPQHF. The CDR3 DNA reads as TGTGCCAGCGTGACCCGAGGGCAGCCCCAGCATTTT. V and J are TRBV6-5 and TRBJ1-5; D uncertain. Germline CDR1 is MNHEY and CDR2 is SVGAGI. V lost 8 bases and J lost 7, with 12 bases in between. The CDR3 loop spans 12 amino acids.

This sequence joins TRBV9 and TRBJ2-1; D perhaps matches TRBD2 (6 bases). There are 16 residues in the CDR3. Looked up from germline, CDR1 is SGDLS and CDR2 is YYNGEE. V lost 4 bases to trimming and J lost 7 bases, with 21 bases between them. CDR3 nucleotide sequence: TGTGCCAGCAGCCTATTTTCCGGGACGGGGGTTAATGAGCAGTTCTTC. It yields the protein CASSLFSGTGVNEQFF. Complete variable domain (other parts from reference TRBV9 and TRBJ2-1): DSGVTQTPKHLITATGQRVTLRCSPRSGDLSVYWYQQSLDQGLQFLIQYYNGEERAKGNILERFSAQQFPDLHSELNLSSLELGDSALYFCASSLFSGTGVNEQFFGPGTRLTVL.

This clone appeared a single time. In DNA, the CDR3 is TGTGCCAGTAGTATACGAGGGGTGGCCTACAATGAGCAGTTCTTC. Protein product: CASSIRGVAYNEQFF. The chain carries TRBV19 and TRBJ2-1; D is perhaps TRBD1 or TRBD2 (5 bases each). The CDR3 runs 15 residues. V was pared by 2 bases and J by 2 bases, with 10 bases between. CDR1 and CDR2 (germline): LNHDA, SQIVND (reference sequence).

This clone was seen a single time. The chain employs TRBV5-1 and TRBJ2-1, with 8 bases fitting TRBD1. CDR3 size: 15 residues. After removal of 3 bases from V and 3 bases from J, the junction contained 5 bases not matched to a gene. The germline V gene encodes CDR1 SGHRS and CDR2 YFSETQ. The CDR3 reads CASSSWTGIYNEQFF. CDR3 in DNA: TGCGCCAGCAGCTCCTGGACAGGGATCTACAATGAGCAGTTCTTC.

The chain couples TRBV3-1 (or the pseudogene TRBV3-2) to TRBJ1-1, with D perhaps matching TRBD1 (6 bases). V gave up 4 bases and J gave up 2 bases, with 8 bases separating them. The CDR3 totals 13 residues. Germline CDR1 LGHDT, CDR2 YNNKEL (reference sequence). CDR3 sequence reads: CASSLQGNTEAFF. CDR3 bases: TGTGCCAGCAGCCTACAGGGTAACACTGAAGCTTTCTTT.

The V call is TRBV21-1, the J call TRBJ2-5; no DNA check was done on the table's D call, TRBD1. TRBV21-1 is noted as a pseudogene. The CDR3 covers 16 residues. In nucleotides, the CDR3 is TGTGCCAGCAGCAAACAGTCATCACAGGGTTGGGAGACCCAGTACTTC. Amino acids: CASSKQSSQGWETQYF.

This sequence joins TRBV5-6 and TRBJ2-2; D perhaps matches TRBD1 (6 bases). The germline V and J ends were trimmed by 7 bases and 6 bases, with 22 bases remaining between them. CDR3 length: 16 amino acids. Germline CDR1 reads SGHDT; CDR2 reads YYEEEE. CDR3 protein: CASSPGRTGWAGELFF. In DNA, the CDR3 is TGTGCCAGCTCTCCCGGCAGAACAGGGTGGGCCGGGGAGCTGTTTTTT.

This chain links TRBV29-1 with TRBJ1-3; perhaps TRBD1 as D (5 bases). The germline CDR1 and CDR2 sequences are SQVTM and ANQGSEA. There are 13 residues in the CDR3. Between the trimmed V and J ends, which lost 5 bases and 0 bases, there was a span of 8 bases. The CDR3 loop reads CSVHDSSGNTIYF. CDR3 bases: TGCAGCGTTCACGACAGCTCTGGAAACACCATATATTTT.

V is TRBV27 and J is TRBJ1-1, with 8 bases matching TRBD1. The CDR3 loop spans 14 amino acids. V was clipped by 5 bases and J by 6 bases; unmatched bases: 8. CDR1 is MNHEY, CDR2 SMNVEV, per germline (reference sequence). The CDR3 region has the DNA TGTGCCAGCAGTGTTGGTCGGACAGGGTCTGAAGCTTTCTTT. The encoded protein is CASSVGRTGSEAFF.

This chain uses TRBV4-2 with TRBJ1-3; no reliable D call. Per the germline V gene, CDR1 is LGHNA and CDR2 is YNFKEQ. The CDR3 extends over 17 amino acids. The V end was cut by 2 bases, the J end by 0 bases, with 14 bases between. The CDR3 DNA follows: TGTGCCAGCAGCCAACAAGGGCCTAGAATCTCTGGAAACACCATATATTTT. It is translated as CASSQQGPRISGNTIYF.

This sequence joins TRBV7-8 and TRBJ1-6; no definite D call. Deletions cut 7 bases from V and 9 bases from J, with 22 bases between. This CDR3 comprises 16 residues. Germline values: CDR1 SGHVS, CDR2 FQNEAQ. DNA of the CDR3: TGTGCCAGCACCCCGCGGGGTGAGGGCTCGATTTCACCCCTCCACTTT. Its translation is CASTPRGEGSISPLHF.

The V and J genes are TRBV5-6 and TRBJ1-2, with D maybe TRBD1 (6 bases). The CDR3 is made up of 15 amino acids. Trimming pared 4 bases from V and 7 bases from J, leaving 20 bases between. Germline CDR1 SGHDT, CDR2 YYEEEE. The CDR3 loop reads CASSAPGGQVLGYTF. The CDR3 DNA reads as TGTGCCAGCAGCGCCCCGGGGGGGCAAGTACTTGGCTACACCTTC. Combining the CDR3 with reference TRBV5-6 and TRBJ1-2 gives the whole variable domain DAGVTQSPTHLIKTRGQQVTLRCSPKSGHDTVSWYQQALGQGPQFIFQYYEEEERQRGNFPDRFSGHQFPNYSSELNVNALLLGDSALYLCASSAPGGQVLGYTFGSGTRLTVV.

The chain's CDR3 is CASSLAGNEQFF. The CDR3 nucleotides read TGCGCCAGCAGTCTAGCGGGGAATGAGCAGTTCTTC. The chain has TRBV10-1 and TRBJ2-1; 9 bases align to TRBD2. CDR1 WNHNN and CDR2 SYGVQD come from the germline V gene (reference sequence). The junction had 0 bases not matched to a gene; V was cut back by 5 bases and J by 7 bases. This CDR3 has 12 amino acids.

The chain couples TRBV5-4 to TRBJ1-4; a weak D match, TRBD1 (6 bases). V gave up 0 bases and J gave up 0 bases, with 12 bases separating them. There are 17 residues in the CDR3. Germline V CDR1 and CDR2: SGHNT, YYREEE (reference sequence). The CDR3 sequence is CASSLALTGSTNEKLFF. CDR3 DNA sequence: TGTGCCAGCAGCTTGGCCTTGACAGGATCAACTAATGAAAAACTGTTTTTT. The entire variable domain, with the rest obtained from reference TRBV5-4 and TRBJ1-4, is as follows: ETGVTQSPTHLIKTRGQQVTLRCSSQSGHNTVSWYQQALGQGPQFIFQYYREEENGRGNFPPRFSGLQFPNYSSELNVNALELDDSALYLCASSLALTGSTNEKLFFGSGTQLSVL.

V usage is TRBV27 and J usage is TRBJ2-3; 9 bases line up with TRBD2. After removal of 7 bases from V and 5 bases from J, the junction contained 4 bases not matched to a gene. Per the germline V gene, CDR1 is MNHEY and CDR2 is SMNVEV (reference sequence). The length of the CDR3 is 13 residues. CDR3 in amino acids: CASTRTSEDTQYF. The CDR3 bases are TGTGCCAGCACCAGGACTAGCGAAGATACGCAGTATTTT.

The chain joins TRBV4-1 to TRBJ1-5, with D maybe TRBD1 (6 bases). CDR3 length: 14 residues. Germline CDR1 MGHRA, CDR2 YSYEKL. V was trimmed by 1 base and J by 8 bases, leaving 12 bases between them. The CDR3 is CASSQGYREEPQHF. In DNA, the CDR3 is TGCGCCAGCAGCCAAGGCTACAGGGAAGAGCCCCAGCATTTT.

The CDR3: CASSEGTARDTQYF. The CDR3 DNA is TGCGCCAGCAGTGAGGGCACGGCTCGGGATACGCAGTATTTT. The rearrangement links TRBV10-1 to TRBJ2-3; D not certain. Trimming pared 2 bases from V and 6 bases from J, leaving 12 bases between. The CDR3 has 14 amino acids. In germline, CDR1 is WNHNN, CDR2 SYGVQD (reference sequence).

The sample holds one count of this clone. V and J are TRBV4-3 and TRBJ1-1; the D gene is possibly TRBD1 (5 bases). Germline lookup yields CDR1 LGHNA and CDR2 YSLEER. The CDR3 is 16 amino acids. The V and J ends lost 1 base and 1 base respectively, with 13 bases between them. DNA of the CDR3: TGCGCCAGCAGCCAAGCCTCAGCAGGGTCGAACACTGAAGCTTTCTTT. As protein: CASSQASAGSNTEAFF.

V is TRBV19 and J is TRBJ1-2; D gene uncertain. V lost 4 bases, J lost 4 bases, and 16 bases lay in between. In germline, CDR1 is LNHDA, CDR2 SQIVND (reference sequence). This CDR3 is built from 15 residues. The CDR3 bases are TGTGCCAGTAGTACCTTCCAGGCCGCGGGCTATGGCTACACCTTC. Encoded protein: CASSTFQAAGYGYTF.

The rearrangement uses TRBV28 and TRBJ2-1; 14 nucleotides line up with TRBD2. The CDR3 consists of 17 residues. J gave up 5 bases and V 1 base, and 4 bases lay outside the gene matches. Germline V gene sequence: CDR1 MDHEN, CDR2 SYDVKM. CDR3 sequence: CASSLSGTSGRNNEQFF. The CDR3 coding sequence is TGTGCCAGCAGTTTATCCGGGACTAGCGGGAGAAACAATGAGCAGTTCTTC.

V is TRBV9 and J is TRBJ1-1; possible D gene TRBD1, 6 bases. The CDR3 has 18 amino acids. Germline CDR1 is SGDLS and CDR2 is YYNGEE. V gave up 0 bases and J gave up 3 bases, with 21 bases separating them. CDR3 nucleotide sequence: TGTGCCAGCAGCGTAGTCACCTACCCCGGGGGGGCTGACACTGAAGCTTTCTTT. It translates to CASSVVTYPGGADTEAFF.

This chain uses TRBV7-6 with TRBJ2-3; the match to TRBD2 covers 8 bases. This CDR3 spans 15 amino acids. V shed 5 bases, J shed 1 base, and the junction held 5 bases outside the gene matches. The germline V gene has CDR1 SGHVS and CDR2 FNYEAQ. The CDR3 spells CASSPIAGRTDTQYF. The CDR3, as DNA: TGTGCCAGCAGCCCAATAGCGGGGCGCACAGATACGCAGTATTTT.

The chain combines TRBV4-1 with TRBJ2-3; 9 bases align to TRBD2. The CDR3 totals 17 residues. V lost 0 bases to trimming and J lost 2 bases; unmatched junction nucleotides: 6. Germline V gene lookup returns CDR1 MGHRA and CDR2 YSYEKL. In DNA form, the CDR3 reads TGCGCCAGCAGCCAAGAGGAGGGCGGGGGGGTCACAGATACGCAGTATTTT. Amino acids: CASSQEEGGGVTDTQYF.